The present TCR beta chain was sequenced within a study of blood T cells in healthy people across ages. In the study overall: With template switching, about one barcoded beta molecule was captured per two T cells.

PCR was performed a second time for roughly 7 to 12 cycles using a sample-barcoded 5' primer and a J-beta primer mix. TCRdb redid the calling of the 5' RACE reads with MiXCR, one entry per CDR3 protein. Of nearly 800,000 distinct CDR3 sequences in the sample, 25% are singletons; the top ten hold under 4.5%. This clonotype was counted a few times. Trimming left V 5 bases short and J 5 bases short, with 16 bases between. The CDR3 sequence is 15 residues long. The germline gives CDR1 SGHAT, CDR2 FQNNGV. These data are also associated with another study on T cells of mothers and their children. From that second work: Researchers put all of the extracted RNA into cDNA synthesis, using 1.5 ug per 15 ul. Thymic selection shapes TCR recombination output similarly in related and unrelated pairs. Detection yielded no persistent microchimeric T cell clones.

The source of this sequence is a boy aged 5-17 years in good health. The chain links TRBV11-2 to TRBJ2-1; D may be TRBD2 (5 bases). The specimen was blood. Written as DNA, the CDR3 is TGTGCCAGCAGCCCATCTTTCGGGGTCAACAATGAGCAGTTCTTC. As protein: CASSPSFGVNNEQFF.